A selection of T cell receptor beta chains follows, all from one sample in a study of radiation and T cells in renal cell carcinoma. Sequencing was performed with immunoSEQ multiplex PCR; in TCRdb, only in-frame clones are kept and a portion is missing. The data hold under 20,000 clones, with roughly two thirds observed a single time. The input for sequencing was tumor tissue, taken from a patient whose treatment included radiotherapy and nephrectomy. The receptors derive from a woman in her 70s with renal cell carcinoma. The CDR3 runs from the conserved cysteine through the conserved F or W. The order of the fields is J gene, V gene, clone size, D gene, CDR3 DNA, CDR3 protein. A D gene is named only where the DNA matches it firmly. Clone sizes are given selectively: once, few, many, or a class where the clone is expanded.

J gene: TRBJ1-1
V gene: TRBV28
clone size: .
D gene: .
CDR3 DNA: TGTGCCAGCAGACAACCGGACGGAAACACTGAAGCTTTCTTT
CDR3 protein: CASRQPDGNTEAFF

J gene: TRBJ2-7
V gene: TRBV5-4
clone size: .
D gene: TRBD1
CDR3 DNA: TGTGCCAGCAGCCTCCCCTCGACAGGGATCTACGAGCAGTACTTC
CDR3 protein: CASSLPSTGIYEQYF

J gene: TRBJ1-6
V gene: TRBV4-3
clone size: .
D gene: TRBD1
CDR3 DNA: TGCGCCAGCAGCCAAGATCTTCCCGTGAGACAGGGTGTTCTTAATTCACCCCTCCACTTT
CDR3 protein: CASSQDLPVRQGVLNSPLHF

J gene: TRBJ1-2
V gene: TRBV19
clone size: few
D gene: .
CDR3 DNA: TGTGCCAGTAGTCCGCAAAACCGTTGGGGTAATGGCTACACCTTC
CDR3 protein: CASSPQNRWGNGYTF

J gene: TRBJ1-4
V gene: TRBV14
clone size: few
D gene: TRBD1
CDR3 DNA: TGTGCCAGCAGCCTTCGAGGGGGCCGCGCTACTGAAAAACTGTTTTTT
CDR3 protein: CASSLRGGRATEKLFF

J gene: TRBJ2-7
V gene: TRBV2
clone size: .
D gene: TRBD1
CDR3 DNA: TGTGCCATAAGGGACAGGGGTTACGTCGAGCAGTACTTC
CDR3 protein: CAIRDRGYVEQYF

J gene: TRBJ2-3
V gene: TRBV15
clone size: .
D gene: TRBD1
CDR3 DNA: TGTGCCACCAGCAGAAAAACGACAGGGGAACCGAATACGCAGTATTTT
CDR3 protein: CATSRKTTGEPNTQYF

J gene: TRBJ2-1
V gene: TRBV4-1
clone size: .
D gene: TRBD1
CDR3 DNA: TGCGCCAGCAGCCAAACCGGGACAGATCCCTACAATGAGCAGTTCTTC
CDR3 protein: CASSQTGTDPYNEQFF

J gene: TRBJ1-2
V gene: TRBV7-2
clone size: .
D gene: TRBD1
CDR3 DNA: TGTGCCAGCAGCTCAGACAGGGCGTCTTATGGCTACACCTTC
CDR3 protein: CASSSDRASYGYTF

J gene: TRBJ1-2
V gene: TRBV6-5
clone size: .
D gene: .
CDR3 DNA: TGTGCCAGCAGGGTAGGGGTGTCAGGCTATGGCTACACCTTC
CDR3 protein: CASRVGVSGYGYTF

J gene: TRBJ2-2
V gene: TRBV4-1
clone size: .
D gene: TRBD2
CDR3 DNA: TGCGCCAGCAGCCAAGAGGGGACTATCAACACCGGGGAGCTGTTTTTT
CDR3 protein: CASSQEGTINTGELFF

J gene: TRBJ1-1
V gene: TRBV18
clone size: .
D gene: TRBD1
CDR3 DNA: TGTGCCAGCTCACCACAGGGGGCCCGTGAAGCTTTCTTT
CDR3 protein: CASSPQGAREAFF

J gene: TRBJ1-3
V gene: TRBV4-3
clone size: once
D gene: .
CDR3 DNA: TGCGCCAGCAGCCCCCAGGAGGATGGAAACACCATATATTTT
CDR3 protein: CASSPQEDGNTIYF

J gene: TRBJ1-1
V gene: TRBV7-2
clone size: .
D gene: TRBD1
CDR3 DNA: TGTGCCAGCTTTCGTCCGGGACAGGGTGGCGCTTTCTTT
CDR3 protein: CASFRPGQGGAFF

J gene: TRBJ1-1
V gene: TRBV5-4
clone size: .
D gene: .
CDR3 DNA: TGTGCCAGCAGCTTTTTTACGATGTATCCGGACAGCACTGAAGCTTTCTTT
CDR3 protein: CASSFFTMYPDSTEAFF

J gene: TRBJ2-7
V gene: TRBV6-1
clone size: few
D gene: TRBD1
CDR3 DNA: TGTGCCAGCAGGAGGACGGACAGGGCGTACGAGCAGTACTTC
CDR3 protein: CASRRTDRAYEQYF

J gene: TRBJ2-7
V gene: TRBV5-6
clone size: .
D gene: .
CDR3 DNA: TGTGCCAGCAGCTTGGTTGGGCGGGGACAATACGAGCAGTACTTC
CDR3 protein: CASSLVGRGQYEQYF

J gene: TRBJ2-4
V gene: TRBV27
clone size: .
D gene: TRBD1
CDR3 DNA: TGTGCCAGCAGCGGATGGACAGGGGGCAAAAACATTCAGTACTTC
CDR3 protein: CASSGWTGGKNIQYF

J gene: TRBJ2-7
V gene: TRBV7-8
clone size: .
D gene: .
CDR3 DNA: TGTGCCAGCAGCTTAGCGACGGCAGGGAGCAGAGGAGAGCAGTACTTC
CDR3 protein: CASSLATAGSRGEQYF

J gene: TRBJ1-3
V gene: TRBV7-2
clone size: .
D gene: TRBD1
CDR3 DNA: TGTGCCAGCAGCAAAGACAGGGTCGCTGGAAACACCATATATTTT
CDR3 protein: CASSKDRVAGNTIYF

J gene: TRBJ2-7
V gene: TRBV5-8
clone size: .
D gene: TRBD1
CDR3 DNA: TGTGCCAGCAGCCCGACCGGGACAGGGAACCTCTACGAGCAGTACTTC
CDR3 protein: CASSPTGTGNLYEQYF

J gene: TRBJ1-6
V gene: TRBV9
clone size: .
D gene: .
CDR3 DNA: TGTGCCAGCAGCCGGGGGGCATTTTATAATTCACCCCTCCACTTT
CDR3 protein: CASSRGAFYNSPLHF

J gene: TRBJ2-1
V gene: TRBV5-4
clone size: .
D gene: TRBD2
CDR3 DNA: TGTGCCAGCAGCCCGAGACTAGCGGGGGGGCCGGGAAATGAGCAGTTCTTC
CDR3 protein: CASSPRLAGGPGNEQFF

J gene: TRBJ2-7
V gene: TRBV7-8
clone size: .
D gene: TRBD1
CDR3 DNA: TGTGCCAGCAGCTTAGTGGGACAGGGGAGGAGCGAGCAGTACTTC
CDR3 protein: CASSLVGQGRSEQYF

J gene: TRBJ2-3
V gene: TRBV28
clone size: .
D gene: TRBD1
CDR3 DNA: TGTGCCAGCAGTCGAACGGACAGGGACACAGATACGCAGTATTTT
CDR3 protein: CASSRTDRDTDTQYF

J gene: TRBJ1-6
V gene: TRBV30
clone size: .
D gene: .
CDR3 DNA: TGTGCCTGGAGCCAAAGTGCGGGCCAGAATAATTCACCCCTCCACTTT
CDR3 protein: CAWSQSAGQNNSPLHF

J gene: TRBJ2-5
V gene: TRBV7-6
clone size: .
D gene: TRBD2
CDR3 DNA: TGTGCCAGCACCGGACCGGGCGGGGGGACCCAGTACTTC
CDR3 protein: CASTGPGGGTQYF